The text below deals with one TCR beta chain. This entry belongs to a study of T cell responses to AZD1222 COVID-19 vaccine. Germline values: CDR1 GTSNPN, CDR2 SVGIG (reference sequence). The CDR3 consists of 13 residues. V shed 4 bases, J shed 8 bases, and the junction held 6 bases outside the gene matches. Profiled with immunoSEQ multiplex PCR; TCRdb holds only in-frame clones, not every one. The sample yields about 130,000 clones, approximately 93% seen once. The sequencing used peripheral blood, collected on day 0 of AZD1222 vaccination. The sequence was obtained from an adult in good health. The chain is built from TRBV30 and TRBJ1-5; TRBD1 matches at 9 bases. The chain's CDR3 is CAWNSQGAEPQHF. Here the CDR3 DNA reads TGTGCCTGGAATTCACAGGGGGCTGAGCCCCAGCATTTT.